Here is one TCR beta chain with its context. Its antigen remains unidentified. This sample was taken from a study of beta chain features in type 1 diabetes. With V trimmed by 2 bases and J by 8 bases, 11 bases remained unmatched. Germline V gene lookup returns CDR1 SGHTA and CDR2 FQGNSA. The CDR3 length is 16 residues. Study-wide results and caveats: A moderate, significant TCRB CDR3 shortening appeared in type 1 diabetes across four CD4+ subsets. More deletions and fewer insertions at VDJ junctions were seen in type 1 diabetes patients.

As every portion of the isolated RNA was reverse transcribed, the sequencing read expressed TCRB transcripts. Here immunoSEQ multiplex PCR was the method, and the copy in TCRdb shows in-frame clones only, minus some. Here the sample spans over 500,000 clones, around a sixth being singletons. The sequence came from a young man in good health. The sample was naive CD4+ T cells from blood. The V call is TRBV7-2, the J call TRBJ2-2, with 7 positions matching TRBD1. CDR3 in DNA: TGTGCCAGCAGCTTATCACAGGGGTCCCCCCGGGGGGAGCTGTTTTTT. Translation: CASSLSQGSPRGELFF.